Below are 18 T cell receptor beta chains sequenced from a single sample in a study of beta chain features in type 1 diabetes. Of the isolated RNA, all was reverse transcribed, and so the sequenced material was expressed TCRB transcripts. This table comes from immunoSEQ multiplex PCR, and its TCRdb copy is limited to in-frame clones, with some not included. The table shows more than 85,000 clones, with 40% occurring only once. Sequencing was done on a sample of stem cell memory CD4+ T cells from blood. These receptors originate from a woman aged 18-29 years in good health.

This clone was observed a handful of times. This chain joins TRBV18 and TRBJ2-1, with D maybe TRBD2 (6 bases). This CDR3 contains 15 residues. V was clipped by 3 bases and J by 8 bases, with 17 bases between them. Germline loops: CDR1 KGHSH, CDR2 LQKENI. The DNA for the CDR3 is TGTGCCAGCTCACCCGGACCGGGCTGGGGGGATGAGCAGTTCTTC. It translates to CASSPGPGWGDEQFF. The full variable domain, with the rest looked up from reference TRBV18 and TRBJ2-1, is NAGVMQNPRHLVRRRGQEARLRCSPMKGHSHVYWYRQLPEEGLKFMVYLQKENIIDESGMPKERFSAEFPKEGPSILRIQQVVRGDSAAYFCASSPGPGWGDEQFFGPGTRLTVL.

This clone was observed a handful of times. This chain uses TRBV7-9 with TRBJ1-3; 7 bases are shared with TRBD1. This CDR3 has 16 amino acids. V trimming: 6 bases; J trimming: 1 base; junction bases outside the gene matches: 9. The germline CDR1 and CDR2 sequences are SEHNR and FQNEAQ (reference sequence). The CDR3 spells CASSPHRGWSGNTIYF. The CDR3, as DNA: TGTGCCAGCAGTCCCCACAGGGGATGGTCTGGAAACACCATATATTTT.

The chain is built from TRBV18 and TRBJ2-3, with TRBD2 matching over 7 bases. V was clipped by 3 bases and J by 0 bases; unmatched bases: 6. CDR1 is KGHSH and CDR2 is LQKENI in the germline V gene. This CDR3 contains 16 residues. The CDR3 is CASSPQAGSSTDTQYF. CDR3 coding DNA: TGTGCCAGCTCACCGCAAGCGGGAAGTAGCACAGATACGCAGTATTTT.

This clone was seen more than once but under ten times. V gene TRBV27 combines with J gene TRBJ1-5; D call uncertain. Trimming shortened V by 6 bases and J by 4 bases, and 16 bases separated the two germline ends. The CDR3 totals 15 residues. Germline V gene lookup returns CDR1 MNHEY and CDR2 SMNVEV (reference sequence). In DNA, the CDR3 is TGTGCCAGCAGACCTCAGATCACAGAGAATCAGCCCCAGCATTTT. Its protein product is CASRPQITENQPQHF.

The V call is TRBV7-2, the J call TRBJ2-1; maybe TRBD2 (6 bases). Trimming cost V 1 base and J 7 bases, with 14 bases left between them. Germline values: CDR1 SGHTA, CDR2 FQGNSA. This CDR3 is built from 15 residues. The chain's CDR3 is CASSLVSGGDNEQFF. In DNA form, the CDR3 reads TGTGCCAGCAGCTTAGTGTCAGGAGGGGATAATGAGCAGTTCTTC.

This clone appeared a few times. In nucleotides, the CDR3 is TGTGCCAGCAGCTTAGATCGCCAGCGGTTGGAGACCCAGTACTTC. This sequence encodes CASSLDRQRLETQYF. This rearrangement joins TRBV7-9 to TRBJ2-5; D perhaps matches TRBD2 (5 bases). The V gene's germline CDR1 is SEHNR and CDR2 FQNEAQ (reference sequence). V shed 1 base and J shed 5 bases, with 14 bases lying between them. The CDR3 has 15 amino acids.

This clone was observed a few times. The chain employs TRBV7-2 and TRBJ2-6; 8 bases match TRBD2. The CDR3 length is 19 residues. Germline trimming cut 7 bases from V and 0 bases from J; bases unmatched to any gene: 14. Germline V gene lookup returns CDR1 SGHTA and CDR2 FQGNSA. The CDR3 bases are TGTGCCAGCACTCATAACGGGGGGGCTCCTGGCTCTGGGGCCAACGTCCTGACTTTC. Translated: CASTHNGGAPGSGANVLTF.

This sequence joins TRBV5-4 and TRBJ2-5, with TRBD2 matching 12 bases. Near its end, the DNA agrees better with TRBJ2-7, so the J call may be wrong. Per the germline V gene, CDR1 is SGHNT and CDR2 is YYREEE (reference sequence). The CDR3 has 19 residues. For the CDR3, the DNA is TGTGCCAGCAGCTTGCGAGAGGAGACTAGCGGGAGAGTATGGCGCGAGCAGTACTTC. This gives the protein CASSLREETSGRVWREQYF.

V usage is TRBV6-5 and J usage is TRBJ2-4, with TRBD1 as a possible D gene (6 bases). V was trimmed by 0 bases and J by 3 bases, leaving 9 bases between them. Germline lookup yields CDR1 MNHEY and CDR2 SVGAGI. The CDR3 length is 15 residues. CDR3 loop: CASSYSGGGKNIQYF. The CDR3 nucleotides are TGTGCCAGCAGTTACTCAGGGGGTGGCAAAAACATTCAGTACTTC.

CDR3 sequence reads: CATSGRGHTYEQYF. In DNA form, the CDR3 reads TGTGCCACCTCTGGGCGGGGGCATACCTACGAGCAGTACTTC. J is TRBJ2-7 and V is TRBV6-6; TRBD2 might be the D (7 bases). This CDR3 contains 14 residues. Trimming left V 10 bases short and J 2 bases short, with 18 bases between. Per germline, CDR1 MNHNY and CDR2 SVGAGI (reference sequence).

The rearrangement links TRBV5-1 to TRBJ2-6; a weak D match, TRBD1 (5 bases). V lost 2 bases, J lost 1 base, and 7 bases lay in between. The CDR3 contains 15 residues. Germline loops: CDR1 SGHRS, CDR2 YFSETQ. For the CDR3, the DNA is TGCGCCAGCAGCTTAGGGGATTCTGGGGCCAACGTCCTGACTTTC. Protein product: CASSLGDSGANVLTF.

The chain is built from TRBV29-1 and TRBJ2-3, with 8 bases aligning to TRBD2. J was trimmed by 4 bases and V by 6 bases; bases with no gene match: 9. Germline V lookup: CDR1 SQVTM, CDR2 ANQGSEA. This CDR3 region has 14 residues. DNA for the CDR3: TGCAGCGTCGAGGAGGGACTAGGCTCAGATACGCAGTATTTT. Residues: CSVEEGLGSDTQYF.

This clone was found a few times. The chain is built from TRBV15 and TRBJ1-5, with a tentative D call TRBD1 (6 bases). The V and J ends lost 1 base and 5 bases respectively, with 21 bases between them. The CDR3 runs to 18 residues. The germline V gene has CDR1 LNHNV and CDR2 YYDKDF (reference sequence). As DNA, the CDR3 is TGTGCCACCAGCAGAGTTATTCGGCAAGGGGGTCGATATCAGCCCCAGCATTTT. Translating it yields CATSRVIRQGGRYQPQHF.

The sample holds a few counts of this clone. The chain is built from TRBV30 and TRBJ1-1; 8 bases agree with TRBD1. In germline, CDR1 is GTSNPN, CDR2 SVGIG (reference sequence). The CDR3 is 12 residues long. The ends lost 8 bases at V and 1 base at J; junction bases unmatched: 3. DNA for the CDR3: TGTGCCCAGGGACAGGCGAACACTGAAGCTTTCTTT. Encoded protein: CAQGQANTEAFF.

The chain couples TRBV7-8 to TRBJ2-7; D is perhaps TRBD2 (6 bases). Germline loops: CDR1 SGHVS, CDR2 FQNEAQ. The CDR3 runs to 14 residues. V was shortened by 3 bases and J by 2 bases, with 11 bases between the two germline ends. CDR3 sequence (DNA): TGTGCCAGCAGCTTCGCGTCGGGGGCCTACGAGCAGTACTTC. Translated: CASSFASGAYEQYF.

This clone was counted only a few times. The V and J genes are TRBV9 and TRBJ2-5; no clear D. The V gene's germline CDR1 is SGDLS and CDR2 YYNGEE. The CDR3 has 15 amino acids. V lost 2 bases and J 5 bases, leaving 16 bases between the germline ends. In DNA form, the CDR3 reads TGTGCCAGCAGCGTCTTGTCCGGGTCTTTTGAGACCCAGTACTTC. This sequence encodes CASSVLSGSFETQYF.

The chain couples TRBV27 to TRBJ2-5; 13 nucleotides align to TRBD2. Unmatched junction bases numbered 4, after V lost 4 bases and J lost 5 bases. The CDR3 is made up of 15 amino acids. Germline V gene data show CDR1 as MNHEY and CDR2 as SMNVEV (reference sequence). CDR3 coding DNA: TGTGCCAGCAGTTCGGGACTAGCGGGAAGGGAGACCCAGTACTTC. As protein: CASSSGLAGRETQYF.

The genes are TRBV25-1 and TRBJ1-2; D remains unclear. Germline CDR1 MGHDK, CDR2 SYGVNS. The CDR3 has 11 amino acids. Trimming took 4 bases from V and 5 from J, leaving 5 bases between them. CDR3 protein: CASSGRYGYTF. The DNA of the CDR3 is TGTGCCAGCAGTGGGAGGTATGGCTACACCTTC.